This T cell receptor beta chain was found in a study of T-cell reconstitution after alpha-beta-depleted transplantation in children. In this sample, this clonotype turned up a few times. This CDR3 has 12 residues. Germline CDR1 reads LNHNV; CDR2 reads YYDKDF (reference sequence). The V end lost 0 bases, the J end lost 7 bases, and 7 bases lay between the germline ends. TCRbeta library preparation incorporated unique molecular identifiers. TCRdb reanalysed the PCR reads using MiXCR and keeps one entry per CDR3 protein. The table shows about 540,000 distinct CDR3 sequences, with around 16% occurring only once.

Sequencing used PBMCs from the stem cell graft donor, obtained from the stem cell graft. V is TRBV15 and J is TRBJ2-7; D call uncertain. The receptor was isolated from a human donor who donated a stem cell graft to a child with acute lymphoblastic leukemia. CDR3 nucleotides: TGTGCCACCAGCAGAGATGGGCTTGAGCAGTACTTC. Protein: CATSRDGLEQYF.